This T cell receptor beta chain was observed in a study of T cell responses to AZD1222 COVID-19 vaccine. Regarding the study as a whole: Variant regions that are unmutated are reportedly the target of nearly half of spike-specific TCRs.

Points on this clone: Its antigen is currently unknown.

This CDR3 is 14 amino acids long. The V and J ends lost 4 bases and 6 bases respectively, with 16 bases between them. CDR1 is LGHDT and CDR2 is YNNKEL in the germline V gene (reference sequence). TCRdb keeps only in-frame clones here, not all; method: immunoSEQ multiplex PCR. The sample records about 120,000 clones, 88% being singletons. The receptor was isolated from an adult in good health. Sample: peripheral blood, taken on day 0 of AZD1222 vaccination. The chain combines TRBV3-1 (or the pseudogene TRBV3-2) with TRBJ2-7; D is uncertain. The CDR3 bases are TGTGCCAGCAGCCTCCGGGCACTGGCTGGCGAGCAGTACTTC. The encoded protein is CASSLRALAGEQYF.